Listed below are T cell receptor beta chains from one sample, sequenced in a study of cytomegalovirus exposure and HLA in healthy donors. Sequencing was performed with immunoSEQ multiplex PCR; in TCRdb, only in-frame clones are kept and a portion is missing. The sample carries 250,000 to 350,000 clones, 70% to 90% recorded once. The sequencing input was PBMCs. Receptors originate from a young woman in good health and CMV-seronegative. CDR3s include the opening cysteine and the closing phenylalanine or tryptophan. The D gene is left open where the match is weak. Size is omitted from some rows. Given values are once, few, many or a class for expanded clones.

j_call d_call cdr3_length v_call clone_size cdr3_aa cdr3_nt
TRBJ2-3 - 12 TRBV10-3 - CAITQGADTQYF TGTGCCATCACGCAGGGCGCAGATACGCAGTATTTT
TRBJ2-7 TRBD1 16 TRBV10-3 - CAISAGGQGARYEQYF TGTGCCATCAGTGCTGGAGGACAGGGGGCACGGTACGAGCAGTACTTC
TRBJ1-2 - 15 TRBV9 - CASSSHDRSNYGYTF TGTGCCAGCAGCTCCCATGACAGGTCTAACTATGGCTACACCTTC
TRBJ1-2 TRBD1 15 TRBV5-6 - CASSFRDREWYGYTF TGTGCCAGCAGCTTCAGGGACAGGGAGTGGTATGGCTACACCTTC
TRBJ2-1 TRBD1 15 TRBV6-5 - CASSYFGTGANEQFF TGTGCCAGCAGTTACTTCGGGACAGGGGCCAATGAGCAGTTCTTC
TRBJ1-2 - 15 TRBV7-2 - CASSLWTAGYYGYTF TGTGCCAGCAGCCTTTGGACAGCCGGGTACTATGGCTACACCTTC
TRBJ1-4 TRBD1 17 TRBV4-1 - CASSQPGQVATNEKLFF TGCGCCAGCAGCCAACCCGGACAGGTCGCAACTAATGAAAAACTGTTTTTT
TRBJ2-7 TRBD1 15 TRBV15 - CATSRVDRGFYEQYF TGTGCCACCAGCAGAGTGGACAGGGGATTCTACGAGCAGTACTTC
TRBJ2-1 TRBD1 15 TRBV12-5 - CASGLRGTGAHEQFF TGTGCTAGTGGTCTACGGGGGACAGGGGCGCATGAGCAGTTCTTC
TRBJ2-7 - 12 TRBV7-2 - CASSSSPGEQYF TGTGCCAGCAGCTCGTCCCCAGGTGAGCAGTACTTC
TRBJ2-7 - 16 TRBV27 - CASSPWQQQGTYEQYF TGTGCCAGCAGTCCGTGGCAGCAACAGGGAACCTACGAGCAGTACTTC
TRBJ2-1 TRBD1 14 TRBV6-6 - CASRTRDSYNEQFF TGTGCCAGCAGAACGAGGGACAGTTACAATGAGCAGTTCTTC
TRBJ2-7 TRBD2 15 TRBV7-8 - CASSPGDYRAYEQYF TGTGCCAGCAGCCCGGGGGACTATCGAGCCTACGAGCAGTACTTC
TRBJ2-7 - 14 TRBV5-4 - CASSLGGNSYEQYF TGTGCCAGCAGCCTGGGCGGAAACTCTTACGAGCAGTACTTC
TRBJ2-2 - 16 TRBV4-2 - CASSRLQGKGSGELFF TGTGCCAGCAGCCGTCTCCAGGGGAAGGGTTCCGGGGAGCTGTTTTTT
TRBJ2-5 - 16 TRBV28 few CASSFFSMRYQETQYF TGTGCCAGCAGTTTTTTTAGTATGAGGTACCAAGAGACCCAGTACTTC
TRBJ2-5 - 13 TRBV7-8 - CASSFGSEETQYF TGTGCCAGCAGCTTCGGGAGTGAGGAGACCCAGTACTTC
TRBJ2-2 - 13 TRBV2 - CATQYDFTGELFF TGTGCCACCCAGTACGATTTCACCGGGGAGCTGTTTTTT
TRBJ2-5 - 14 TRBV4-2 - CASSQGQAKETQYF TGTGCCAGCAGCCAAGGACAGGCCAAAGAGACCCAGTACTTC
TRBJ1-1 TRBD1 17 TRBV5-6 - CASSLGQGGRLGTEAFF TGTGCCAGCAGCCTCGGACAGGGTGGTCGTCTTGGCACTGAAGCTTTCTTT
TRBJ2-7 - 13 TRBV2 - CASRQQTFSEQYF TGTGCCAGCCGACAACAAACTTTCTCCGAGCAGTACTTC
TRBJ2-1 - 13 TRBV4-3 - CASSPGWNNEQFF TGCGCCAGCAGCCCAGGGTGGAACAATGAGCAGTTCTTC
TRBJ2-3 TRBD2 15 TRBV9 - CASSESGSSTDTQYF TGTGCCAGCAGCGAAAGCGGGAGTAGCACAGATACGCAGTATTTT
TRBJ2-1 TRBD2 15 TRBV5-1 - CASSLASGPYNEQFF TGCGCCAGCAGCTTGGCTAGCGGACCCTACAATGAGCAGTTCTTC
TRBJ1-1 - 13 TRBV15 - CATSPEAATEAFF TGTGCCACCAGCCCGGAGGCTGCCACTGAAGCTTTCTTT
TRBJ2-2 - 13 TRBV7-7 - CASSTQYTGELFF TGTGCTAGCAGCACCCAGTACACCGGGGAGCTGTTTTTT
TRBJ1-1 TRBD1 18 TRBV4-1 many CASSQTSAGGWMNTEAFF TGCGCCAGCAGCCAAACTTCTGCAGGGGGTTGGATGAACACTGAAGCTTTCTTT
TRBJ1-5 - 13 TRBV19 few CASSAGGGQPQHF TGTGCCAGTAGTGCCGGGGGGGGTCAGCCCCAGCATTTT
TRBJ2-1 TRBD2 17 TRBV11-3 - CASSVGEGLAGDNEQFF TGTGCCAGCAGCGTAGGGGAAGGCCTAGCGGGAGACAATGAGCAGTTCTTC
TRBJ2-1 TRBD2 18 TRBV5-1 - CASSLEPFSGTRGNEQFF TGCGCCAGCAGCTTGGAGCCCTTTAGCGGGACGAGGGGCAATGAGCAGTTCTTC
TRBJ2-2 - 13 TRBV28 - CASSFYGTGELFF TGTGCCAGCAGTTTCTATGGCACCGGGGAGCTGTTTTTT
TRBJ2-1 TRBD2 15 TRBV9 - CASSVLGEGSNEQFF TGTGCCAGCAGCGTATTAGGGGAGGGATCCAATGAGCAGTTCTTC
TRBJ1-1 TRBD1 15 TRBV6-5 - CASSYGTGLNTEAFF TGTGCCAGCAGTTACGGGACAGGGCTGAACACTGAAGCTTTCTTT
TRBJ1-1 - 10 TRBV20-1 once CSAAGSEAFF TGCAGTGCTGCAGGAAGTGAAGCTTTCTTT
TRBJ2-1 TRBD2 15 TRBV11-3 - CASSLASGKLSEQFF TGTGCCAGCAGCTTAGCTAGCGGGAAATTAAGTGAGCAGTTCTTC
TRBJ2-1 TRBD1 13 TRBV27 - CASSLQRQGPMFF TGTGCCAGCAGTTTACAGAGACAGGGGCCCATGTTCTTC
TRBJ2-1 TRBD1 14 TRBV5-1 - CASSDRGRNNEQFF TGCGCCAGCAGCGACAGGGGGAGGAACAATGAGCAGTTCTTC
TRBJ1-2 TRBD1 14 TRBV7-9 - CASSSAGTGLGYTF TGTGCCAGCAGCTCAGCGGGGACAGGGCTAGGCTACACCTTC
TRBJ2-6 TRBD1 17 TRBV9 - CASNRGRTATGANVLTF TGTGCCAGCAACAGGGGGAGAACTGCAACTGGGGCCAACGTCCTGACTTTC
TRBJ2-7 TRBD2 15 TRBV6-1 - CASSDTSGSPYEQYF TGTGCCAGCAGCGATACTAGCGGGAGCCCCTACGAGCAGTACTTC
TRBJ2-2 - 15 TRBV18 many CASSPPLGGDGELFF TGTGCCAGCTCACCACCTCTAGGAGGGGACGGGGAGCTGTTTTTT
TRBJ1-2 - 14 TRBV28 few CASSLSHRAGGYTF TGTGCCAGCAGTTTATCGCACAGGGCGGGTGGCTACACCTTC